One T cell receptor beta chain is described in this entry. This sample was taken from a study of blood T cell repertoires in COVID-19. Overall study: Spain, Italy and the United States supplied samples that represented acute and convalescent COVID-19. The cDNA or gDNA used as material had been derived from T cells, B-cell-depleted T cells, or PBMCs.

The CDR3 totals 17 residues. The ends were cut back, 4 bases at V and 2 bases at J, with 20 bases in the middle. CDR1 is SGHKS, CDR2 YYEKEE, per germline (reference sequence). Authors' analysis steps: Reference gene primer amplification in the assay estimated nucleated cell counts. Profiling relied on immunoSEQ multiplex PCR, and the TCRdb table lists in-frame clones only, not all of them. The V and J calls and clone size are taken from that table; D and trimming were inferred from the DNA. This sample has hundreds of thousands of clones, with 65% to 90% found just once. Input material: peripheral blood. J is TRBJ2-3 and V is TRBV5-5; D may be TRBD1 (5 bases). The origin of this receptor is a human donor in a cohort sampled during active COVID-19. The CDR3 spells CASSRLGAGSYTDTQYF. CDR3 DNA sequence: TGTGCCAGCAGCCGATTGGGTGCAGGGTCTTACACAGATACGCAGTATTTT.